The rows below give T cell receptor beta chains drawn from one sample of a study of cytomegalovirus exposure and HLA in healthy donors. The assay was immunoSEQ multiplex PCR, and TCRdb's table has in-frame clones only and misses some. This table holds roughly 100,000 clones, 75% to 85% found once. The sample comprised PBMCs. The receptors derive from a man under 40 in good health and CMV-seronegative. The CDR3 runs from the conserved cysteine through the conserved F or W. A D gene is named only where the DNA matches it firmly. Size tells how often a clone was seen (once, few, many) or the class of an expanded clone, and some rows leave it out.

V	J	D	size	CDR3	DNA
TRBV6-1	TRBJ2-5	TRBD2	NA	CASSALAGGVETQYF	TGTGCCAGCAGTGCTCTAGCGGGGGGAGTAGAGACCCAGTACTTC
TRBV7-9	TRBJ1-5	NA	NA	CASSGGGSNQPQHF	TGTGCCAGCAGCGGGGGGGGAAGCAATCAGCCCCAGCATTTT
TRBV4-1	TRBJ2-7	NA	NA	CASRFRDSFSYEQYF	TGCGCCAGCAGGTTCCGGGACTCTTTCTCCTACGAGCAGTACTTC
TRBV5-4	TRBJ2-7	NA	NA	CASSLRRTHEQYF	TGTGCCAGCAGCTTGCGGAGGACCCACGAGCAGTACTTC
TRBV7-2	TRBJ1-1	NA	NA	CASSLPLGRAFF	TGTGCCAGCAGCTTACCCCTAGGTAGAGCTTTCTTT
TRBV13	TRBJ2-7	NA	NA	CASSLEGWGGTGEQYF	TGTGCCAGCAGCTTAGAAGGATGGGGGGGCACCGGCGAGCAGTACTTC
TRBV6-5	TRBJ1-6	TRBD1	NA	CASSFGQGYNSPLHF	TGTGCCAGCAGTTTTGGACAGGGGTATAATTCACCCCTCCACTTT
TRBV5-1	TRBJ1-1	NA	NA	CASSLWGPTTEAFF	TGCGCCAGCAGCCTCTGGGGCCCCACCACTGAAGCTTTCTTT
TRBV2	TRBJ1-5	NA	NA	CASSDSGGNQPQHF	TGTGCCAGCAGTGATTCAGGGGGCAATCAGCCCCAGCATTTT
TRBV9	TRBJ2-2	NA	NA	CASSVQGSTYITGELFF	TGTGCCAGCAGCGTTCAGGGCTCGACCTACATCACCGGGGAGCTGTTTTTT
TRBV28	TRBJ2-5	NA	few	CASSGRAETQYF	TGTGCCAGTAGCGGTCGGGCGGAGACCCAGTACTTC
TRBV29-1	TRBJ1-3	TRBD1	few	CSVAETGATGNTIYF	TGCAGCGTTGCCGAGACAGGGGCAACCGGAAACACCATATATTTT
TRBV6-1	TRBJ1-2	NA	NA	CASSEMKGSLYGYTF	TGTGCCAGCAGTGAAATGAAAGGGAGTCTGTATGGCTACACCTTC
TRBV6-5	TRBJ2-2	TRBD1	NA	CASSYSGTGAGELFF	TGTGCCAGCAGTTACTCGGGGACAGGGGCCGGGGAGCTGTTTTTT
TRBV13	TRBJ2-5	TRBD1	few	CASSLRTGEETQYF	TGTGCCAGCAGCCTACGGACAGGGGAAGAGACCCAGTACTTC
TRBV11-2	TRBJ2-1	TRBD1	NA	CASSLVGGLTGGNEQFF	TGTGCCAGCAGCTTAGTAGGGGGCTTGACAGGGGGCAATGAGCAGTTCTTC
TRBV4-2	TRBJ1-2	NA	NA	CASSSDRRPYF	TGTGCCAGCAGCTCAGACAGACGACCATACTTC
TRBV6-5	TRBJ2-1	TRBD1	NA	CASSVGDRRDEQFF	TGTGCCAGCAGTGTAGGGGACAGGAGGGATGAGCAGTTCTTC
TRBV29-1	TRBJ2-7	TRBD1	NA	CSVGRTGDSYEQYF	TGCAGCGTTGGGAGGACAGGTGATTCCTACGAGCAGTACTTC
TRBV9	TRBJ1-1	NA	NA	CASSVGSFGTEAFF	TGTGCCAGCAGCGTAGGTAGTTTCGGGACTGAAGCTTTCTTT
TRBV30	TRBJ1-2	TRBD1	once	CAWTGTGEYGYTF	TGTGCCTGGACCGGGACAGGGGAGTATGGCTACACCTTC
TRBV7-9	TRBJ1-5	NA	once	CASSLEGDQPQHF	TGTGCCAGCAGCTTAGAAGGGGATCAGCCCCAGCATTTT
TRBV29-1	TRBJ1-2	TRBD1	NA	CSVGTGVRYGYTF	TGCAGCGTTGGGACAGGGGTTAGGTATGGCTACACCTTC
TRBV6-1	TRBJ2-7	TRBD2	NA	CASSDGEGGYEQYF	TGTGCCAGCAGTGATGGGGAGGGCGGCTACGAGCAGTACTTC
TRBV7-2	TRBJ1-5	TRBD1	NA	CASSPAGQGATQHF	TGTGCCAGCAGCCCCGCCGGACAGGGCGCGACCCAGCATTTT
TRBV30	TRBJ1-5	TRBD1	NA	CAWGRGQGNQPQHF	TGTGCCTGGGGAAGGGGACAGGGCAATCAGCCCCAGCATTTT
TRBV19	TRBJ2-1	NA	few	CASSMWASRVDNEQFF	TGTGCCAGTAGTATGTGGGCCTCGAGGGTAGACAATGAGCAGTTCTTC
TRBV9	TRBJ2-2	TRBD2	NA	CASSPGGEGDRTGELFF	TGTGCCAGCAGCCCGGGGGGGGAGGGGGACCGCACCGGGGAGCTGTTTTTT
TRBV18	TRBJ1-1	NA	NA	CASSEYGTTNTEAFF	TGTGCCAGCTCAGAATATGGGACAACGAACACTGAAGCTTTCTTT
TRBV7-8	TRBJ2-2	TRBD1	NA	CASRGQGNTGELFF	TGTGCCAGCAGAGGACAGGGGAACACCGGGGAGCTGTTTTTT